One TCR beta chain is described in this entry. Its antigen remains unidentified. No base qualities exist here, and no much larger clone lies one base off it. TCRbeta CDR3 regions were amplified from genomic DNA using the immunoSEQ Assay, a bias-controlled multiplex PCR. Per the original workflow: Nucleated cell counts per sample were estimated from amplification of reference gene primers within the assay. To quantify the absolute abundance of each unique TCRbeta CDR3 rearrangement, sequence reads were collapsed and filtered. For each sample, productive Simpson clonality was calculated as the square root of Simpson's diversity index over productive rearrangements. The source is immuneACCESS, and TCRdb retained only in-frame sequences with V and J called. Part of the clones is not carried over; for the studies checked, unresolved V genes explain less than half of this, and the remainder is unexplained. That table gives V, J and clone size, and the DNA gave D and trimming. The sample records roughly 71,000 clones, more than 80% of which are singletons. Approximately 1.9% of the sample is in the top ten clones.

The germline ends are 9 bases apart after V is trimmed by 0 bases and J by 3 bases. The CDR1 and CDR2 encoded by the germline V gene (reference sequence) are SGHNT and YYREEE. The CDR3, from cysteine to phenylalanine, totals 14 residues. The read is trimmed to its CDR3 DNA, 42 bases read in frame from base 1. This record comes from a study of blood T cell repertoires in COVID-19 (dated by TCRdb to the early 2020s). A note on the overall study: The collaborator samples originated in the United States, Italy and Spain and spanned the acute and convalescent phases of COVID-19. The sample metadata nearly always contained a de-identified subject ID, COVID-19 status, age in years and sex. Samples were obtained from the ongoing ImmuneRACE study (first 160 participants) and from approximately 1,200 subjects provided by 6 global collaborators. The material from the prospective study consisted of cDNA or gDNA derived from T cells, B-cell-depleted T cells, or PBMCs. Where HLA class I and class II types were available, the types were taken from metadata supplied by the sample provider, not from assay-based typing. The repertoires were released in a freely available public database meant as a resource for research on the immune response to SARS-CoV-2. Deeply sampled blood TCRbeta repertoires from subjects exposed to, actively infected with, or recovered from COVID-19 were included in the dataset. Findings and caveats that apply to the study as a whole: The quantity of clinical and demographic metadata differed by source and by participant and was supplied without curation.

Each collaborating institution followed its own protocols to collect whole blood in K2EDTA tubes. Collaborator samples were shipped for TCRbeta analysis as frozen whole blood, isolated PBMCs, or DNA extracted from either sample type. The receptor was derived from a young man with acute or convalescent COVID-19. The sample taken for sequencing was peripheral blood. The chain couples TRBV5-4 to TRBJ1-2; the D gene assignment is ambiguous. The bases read TGTGCCAGCAGCTTGGAAGTCAGGCACTATGGCTACACCTTC. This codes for CASSLEVRHYGYTF.